The entry below gives a single TCR beta chain sequence along with its context. Its antigen remains undetermined. No base quality information exists; no much larger clone differs at one position. The sample originates from a study of CD8 T cells in ankylosing spondylitis (dated by TCRdb to between 2016 and 2019). With regard to the full study: To find TCR variants linked to disease, the study profiled T cell receptor beta repertoires in ankylosing spondylitis patients and healthy donors. The full study cohort was made up of about two dozen ankylosing spondylitis patients and 108 healthy donors. Peripheral blood samples were taken, and synovial fluid was additionally collected from ankylosing spondylitis patients.

The full study reports these points: Some motif variants were previously reported in synovial fluid and blood of reactive arthritis patients, suggesting common disease-initiation mechanisms. Blood from ankylosing spondylitis patients appeared to be characterized by a TCR beta motif made up of under 10 highly homologous amino acid variants. The disease-linked clones were reported as significantly enriched in matched synovial fluid samples from ankylosing spondylitis patients. A CD8+ phenotype was shown by the disease-linked clones, which were found at relatively low frequencies in peripheral blood.

Instrument used: Illumina HiSeq 2500. Quantitative 5'-RACE with molecular barcodes was used to prepare TCR beta libraries. Per the original workflow: Disease-linked TCR variants were identified with a new computational method built on a probabilistic model of VDJ rearrangement. In-frame beta chains were kept once TCRdb had trimmed the public reads at Q25 with fastp and called clones with MiXCR. Every distinct CDR3 protein forms one entry, paired with its most common genes and DNA. It is TCRdb's table, rather than the study itself, that gives the V and J calls and clone size. The sample profile shows about 160,000 distinct CDR3 sequences; approximately 20% of them were found once. Approximately 7.8% of the sample is in the top ten clones. Sequencing was done on a sample of blood, either unsorted or a sorted T cell fraction (not recorded which). This receptor was taken from a male donor with ankylosing spondylitis or in good health (not recorded which).

The CDR3 region reads CASTRLNTNTGELFF. The DNA sequence is TGTGCCAGCACTAGACTAAATACGAACACCGGGGAGCTGTTTTTT. The receptor chain draws on TRBV28 and TRBJ2-2; a tentative D match to TRBD2 spans 5 bases. In the germline V gene, CDR1 corresponds to MDHEN and CDR2 to SYDVKM. Its CDR3 holds 15 amino acids, cysteine through phenylalanine. Of all the DNA, just the CDR3 is kept, 45 bases in frame from base 1. At the junction V is shortened by 7 bases and J by 0 bases, with 12 bases in between.